This is a list of T cell receptor beta chains from one sample in a study of metastatic and nonmetastatic thyroid tumors. From the PCR reads, TCRdb re-called clones with MiXCR. The sample lists 7,000 to 9,500 clones; roughly a quarter were seen once. Sequenced: tumor tissue. These receptors were taken from a female donor with papillary thyroid cancer or a benign thyroid nodule (not recorded which). Some clones in this sample may be carry-over from other donors' samples. The CDR3 runs from the conserved cysteine through the conserved F or W. The D gene is left open where the match is weak. Only part of the rows carry a size: once, few, many, or a class if the clone is expanded.

length	size	D	V	J	CDR3	DNA
15	medium-sized	NA	TRBV27	TRBJ1-1	CASSSPPGENTEAFF	TGTGCCAGCAGTTCCCCCCCAGGGGAGAACACTGAAGCTTTCTTT
13	NA	NA	TRBV7-9	TRBJ2-1	CASSFPGNNEQFF	TGTGCCAGCAGCTTTCCGGGTAACAATGAGCAGTTCTTC
14	medium-sized	NA	TRBV20-1	TRBJ1-2	CSTKTEESDYGYTF	TGCAGTACGAAAACCGAGGAGTCAGACTATGGCTACACCTTC
14	once	NA	TRBV5-1	TRBJ1-3	CASSTEVSRNTTYF	TGCGCCAGCAGTACTGAGGTCTCTCGAAACACCACATATTTT
14	many	TRBD1	TRBV20-1	TRBJ2-5	CSADTGGHQETQYF	TGCAGTGCCGACACAGGGGGTCATCAAGAGACCCAGTACTTC
12	many	NA	TRBV3-1	TRBJ1-2	CASSRLSYGYTF	TGTGCCAGCAGCCGATTGAGTTATGGCTACACCTTC
17	once	TRBD2	TRBV27	TRBJ2-1	CAISPASGLASYNEQFF	TGTGCCATCAGTCCCGCATCGGGACTAGCTTCCTACAATGAGCAGTTCTTC
10	NA	NA	TRBV20-1	TRBJ1-1	CSASWMMAFF	TGCAGTGCTAGTTGGATGATGGCTTTCTTT
12	NA	NA	TRBV11-2	TRBJ1-3	CASSSPGGTIYF	TGTGCCAGCAGCTCCCCCGGGGGGACCATATATTTT
15	medium-sized	NA	TRBV6-1	TRBJ2-1	CASKGPSTSDHEQFF	TGTGCCAGCAAAGGGCCTAGTACTTCTGACCATGAGCAGTTCTTC
14	many	NA	TRBV29-1	TRBJ2-2	CSVEDGGRTGELFF	TGCAGCGTTGAAGATGGGGGAAGGACCGGGGAGCTGTTTTTT
15	medium-sized	NA	TRBV28	TRBJ1-4	CASGEAGGASEKLFF	TGTGCCAGCGGCGAGGCGGGGGGCGCGAGTGAAAAACTGTTTTTT
17	many	TRBD2	TRBV9	TRBJ2-5	CASSVVGTSGRGETQYF	TGTGCCAGCAGCGTAGTCGGGACTAGCGGGAGGGGGGAGACCCAGTACTTC
18	NA	NA	TRBV27	TRBJ2-3	CASKQQVRDGVSTDTQYF	TGTGCCAGCAAGCAACAGGTCCGTGACGGCGTTAGCACAGATACGCAGTATTTT
15	medium-sized	NA	TRBV12-3/TRBV12-4	TRBJ2-1	CASSPGQGPYNEQFF	TGTGCCAGCAGCCCTGGGCAGGGCCCCTACAATGAGCAGTTCTTC
13	once	NA	TRBV20-1	TRBJ2-2	CSAFDIYTGELFF	TGCAGTGCCTTCGACATTTACACCGGGGAGCTGTTTTTT
15	medium-sized	NA	TRBV30	TRBJ1-4	CAWSILPGQWEKLFF	TGTGCCTGGAGTATACTCCCGGGACAATGGGAAAAACTGTTTTTT
14	many	NA	TRBV29-1	TRBJ2-6	CSVDGGSGANVLTF	TGCAGCGTTGACGGGGGCTCTGGGGCCAACGTCCTGACTTTC
14	few	NA	TRBV27	TRBJ2-7	CASSYQGKAYEQYF	TGTGCCAGCAGTTATCAGGGTAAAGCCTACGAGCAGTACTTC
13	medium-sized	NA	TRBV19	TRBJ1-2	CASSIATTYGYTF	TGTGCCAGTAGTATAGCCACGACCTATGGCTACACCTTC
13	few	NA	TRBV24-1	TRBJ2-7	CATIDPVGGEQYF	TGTGCCACCATTGACCCCGTAGGTGGCGAGCAGTACTTC
14	NA	NA	TRBV9	TRBJ2-3	CASSPIGAADTQYF	TGTGCCAGCAGCCCCATAGGAGCGGCGGATACGCAGTATTTT
14	NA	TRBD2	TRBV27	TRBJ2-7	CASSPGTSGGEQYF	TGTGCCAGCAGTCCGGGGACTAGCGGGGGGGAGCAGTACTTC
13	many	NA	TRBV4-2	TRBJ2-7	CASSQEVFYEQYF	TGTGCCAGCAGCCAGGAAGTATTCTACGAGCAGTACTTC
16	many	TRBD2	TRBV12-3/TRBV12-4	TRBJ2-1	CASSWPSSGGAVEQFF	TGTGCCAGCAGTTGGCCCTCTAGCGGGGGGGCCGTTGAGCAGTTCTTC
14	medium-sized	TRBD1	TRBV28	TRBJ1-4	CASSQQGGNEKLFF	TGTGCCAGCAGTCAACAGGGGGGAAATGAAAAACTGTTTTTT
15	few	NA	TRBV19	TRBJ2-7	CASSLGYGAAHEQYF	TGTGCCAGTAGCCTAGGGTATGGGGCAGCCCACGAGCAGTACTTC
15	many	NA	TRBV9	TRBJ2-3	CASSVESHPADTQYF	TGTGCCAGCAGCGTAGAATCCCATCCCGCAGATACGCAGTATTTT
14	many	NA	TRBV19	TRBJ2-3	CASSSRDGTDTQYF	TGTGCCAGTAGTAGCAGGGATGGCACAGATACGCAGTATTTT
15	medium-sized	NA	TRBV28	TRBJ2-2	CASSLGFGGTGELFF	TGTGCCAGCAGTTTAGGGTTTGGGGGAACCGGGGAGCTGTTTTTT
18	few	TRBD1	TRBV27	TRBJ1-5	CASSLSWRPGQGNQPQHF	TGTGCCAGCAGTTTATCGTGGAGGCCGGGACAGGGAAATCAGCCCCAGCATTTT
16	medium-sized	NA	TRBV6-1	TRBJ1-1	CASRPPRGPMNTEAFF	TGTGCCAGCAGACCACCCCGGGGGCCCATGAACACTGAAGCTTTCTTT
12	NA	NA	TRBV7-2	TRBJ2-1	CASSRQIDEQFF	TGTGCCAGCAGCCGCCAAATAGACGAGCAGTTCTTC
15	medium-sized	NA	TRBV6-4	TRBJ2-1	CASSATRTRPNEQFF	TGTGCCAGCAGTGCGACTCGGACGAGACCCAATGAGCAGTTCTTC
15	many	NA	TRBV18	TRBJ1-4	CASSPPEAWNEKLFF	TGTGCCAGCTCACCACCGGAGGCGTGGAATGAAAAACTGTTTTTT
15	many	NA	TRBV7-9	TRBJ2-5	CASSLGDAGQETQYF	TGTGCCAGCAGCTTAGGTGATGCGGGGCAAGAGACCCAGTACTTC
15	medium-sized	TRBD2	TRBV6-1	TRBJ2-2	CASTLSGRATGELFF	TGTGCCAGCACTCTCAGCGGGAGGGCCACCGGGGAGCTGTTTTTT
12	few	NA	TRBV7-2	TRBJ1-2	CASSPPPRGYTF	TGTGCCAGCAGCCCACCCCCCCGGGGCTACACCTTC
11	NA	NA	TRBV6-2/TRBV6-3	TRBJ2-7	CASSYELEQYF	TGTGCCAGCAGTTACGAACTCGAGCAGTACTTC
20	medium-sized	TRBD2	TRBV9	TRBJ2-7	CASSVEKPGTSGAFLYEQYF	TGTGCCAGCAGCGTAGAAAAACCCGGGACTAGCGGGGCTTTTCTCTACGAGCAGTACTTC
14	NA	TRBD1	TRBV5-4	TRBJ2-1	CASRDRVSYNVVFF	TGTGCCAGCAGAGACAGGGTCTCCTACAATGTGGTGTTCTTC
17	NA	NA	TRBV6-2/TRBV6-3	TRBJ1-3	CASSYSRTATSGNTIYF	TGTGCCAGCAGTTACTCAAGGACAGCCACCTCTGGAAACACCATATATTTT
15	medium-sized	TRBD1	TRBV6-1	TRBJ2-5	CASSRKPGQGETQYF	TGTGCCAGCAGCAGAAAGCCCGGACAGGGAGAGACCCAGTACTTC
15	NA	NA	TRBV11-1	TRBJ2-1	CASSAPGLAIYEQSF	TGTGCCAGCAGCGCCCCGGGGCTAGCTATCTATGAGCAGTCCTTC
15	medium-sized	TRBD1	TRBV11-2	TRBJ1-3	CASSSRTGAGNTIYF	TGTGCCAGCAGCTCGCGGACAGGGGCTGGAAACACCATATATTTT
14	few	NA	TRBV27	TRBJ2-5	CANSSTSFAETQYF	TGTGCCAACAGTTCTACTAGTTTTGCAGAGACCCAGTACTTC
14	NA	NA	TRBV7-9	TRBJ1-2	CASSSSAPSGGYTF	TGTGCCAGCAGCTCCTCGGCACCATCAGGCGGCTACACCTTC
14	medium-sized	TRBD1	TRBV2	TRBJ1-1	CASRGDRGLDEAFF	TGTGCCAGCAGGGGGGACAGGGGGCTTGATGAAGCTTTCTTT
14	many	TRBD1	TRBV7-9	TRBJ2-5	CASSVDRASETQYF	TGTGCCAGCAGCGTTGACAGGGCCTCAGAGACCCAGTACTTC
15	NA	NA	TRBV6-1	TRBJ2-7	CASSPQVWEAYEQYF	TGTGCCAGCAGTCCCCAGGTTTGGGAGGCCTACGAGCAGTACTTC
14	NA	NA	TRBV2	TRBJ1-3	CASSEGVSGNTIYF	TGTGCCAGCAGCGAGGGGGTCTCTGGAAACACCATATATTTT
13	NA	NA	TRBV2	TRBJ1-2	CVSSEALGYGYTF	TGTGTCAGCAGTGAAGCGCTAGGCTATGGCTACACCTTC
15	many	NA	TRBV15	TRBJ1-6	CATSGRGTANSPLHF	TGTGCCACCAGCGGCCGAGGGACTGCCAATTCACCCCTCCACTTT
14	medium-sized	NA	TRBV7-9	TRBJ2-2	CASSQHREAGELFF	TGTGCCAGCAGCCAACACAGGGAGGCCGGGGAGCTGTTTTTT
13	medium-sized	NA	TRBV28	TRBJ1-1	CASRGGFGTEAFF	TGTGCCAGCAGGGGGGGGTTTGGTACTGAAGCTTTCTTT